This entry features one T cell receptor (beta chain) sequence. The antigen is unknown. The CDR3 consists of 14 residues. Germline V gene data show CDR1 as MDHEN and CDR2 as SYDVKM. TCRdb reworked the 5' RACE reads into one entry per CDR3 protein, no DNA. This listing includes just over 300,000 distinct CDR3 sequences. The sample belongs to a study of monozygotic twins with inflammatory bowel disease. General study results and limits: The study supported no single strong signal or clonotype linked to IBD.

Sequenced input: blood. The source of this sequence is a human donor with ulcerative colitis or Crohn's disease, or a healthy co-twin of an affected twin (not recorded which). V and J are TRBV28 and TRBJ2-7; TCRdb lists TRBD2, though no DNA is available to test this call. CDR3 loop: CASGTLAGSYEQYF.